This record covers a single TCR beta chain. Antigen unknown. Per sample, 500 to 650 nanograms of biopsy DNA were TCRB immunosequenced. The method was immunoSEQ multiplex PCR; TCRdb's version includes in-frame clones alone and lacks a portion of them. This table holds around 8,000 clones, around four fifths found once. This entry belongs to a study of T cell repertoires in ileal Crohn's disease. Study summary: Patients had a median approximately 7.2-year disease duration, and under 45% were active smokers. Study-wide results and limits: Compared with non-smokers, active smokers at surgery showed more clonal expansions.

CDR3 length: 16 residues. V lost 4 bases and J lost 3; bases outside the gene matches: 11. From germline, CDR1 is SGHRS and CDR2 YFSETQ. This chain links TRBV5-1 with TRBJ2-5, with 8 positions matching TRBD2. The sequencing input was ileal tissue. This TCR derives from an adult with Crohn's disease. CDR3 DNA sequence: TGCGCCAGCAGCCCCATGGGCGGGGGGACCGAAGAGACCCAGTACTTC. It encodes CASSPMGGGTEETQYF.